These T cell receptor beta chains were read from a single sample in a study of T-cell memory formation after mild COVID-19. TCRdb reanalysed the 5' RACE reads using MiXCR and keeps one entry per CDR3 protein. The table lists around 200,000 distinct CDR3 sequences, around 25% of them singletons. The sample was PBMCs or a T cell subset sorted from them (not recorded which). The receptor set was obtained from an adult woman who had mild COVID-19 (a few samples of this study predate the infection). Cell type and time point are not known. Each CDR3 is given with its conserved first and last residue. Fields, in order: CDR3 protein, CDR3 DNA, clone size, J gene, D gene, V gene. D genes are given only for firm matches. Not every row has a clone size; where given, it reads once, few, many or a size class.

CASSAGTGGLETQYF,TGTGCCAGCAGTGCCGGGACAGGGGGCTTGGAGACCCAGTACTTC,NA,TRBJ2-5,TRBD1,TRBV2
CASSRRTSDYNEQFF,TGTGCCAGCAGCAGGAGGACTAGCGACTACAATGAGCAGTTCTTC,NA,TRBJ2-1,TRBD2,TRBV9
CASSPPVTSDYNEQFF,TGTGCCAGCTCACCACCCGTGACTAGCGACTACAATGAGCAGTTCTTC,NA,TRBJ2-1,TRBD2,TRBV18
CASGEGSNYGYTF,TGCGCCAGCGGGGAGGGTAGTAACTATGGCTACACCTTC,few,TRBJ1-2,NA,TRBV5-1
CASSPQGTYEQYF,TGTGCCAGCTCACCCCAGGGTACCTACGAGCAGTACTTC,NA,TRBJ2-7,NA,TRBV18
CASSRSGQSSYNEQFF,TGTGCCAGCAGTCGGTCGGGACAAAGCTCCTACAATGAGCAGTTCTTC,NA,TRBJ2-1,NA,TRBV6-5
CASSFTSGGFTDTQYF,TGTGCCAGCAGCTTCACTAGCGGGGGATTCACAGATACGCAGTATTTT,few,TRBJ2-3,TRBD2,TRBV7-2
CSVEDLIATEAFF,TGCAGCGTTGAAGATTTAATCGCCACTGAAGCTTTCTTT,NA,TRBJ1-1,NA,TRBV29-1
CASSQTGANSPLHF,TGTGCCAGCAGCCAGACAGGGGCGAATTCACCCCTCCACTTT,NA,TRBJ1-6,TRBD1,TRBV12-3/TRBV12-4
CAWSFPPGQREQYF,TGTGCCTGGAGTTTTCCGCCGGGACAGCGCGAGCAGTACTTC,NA,TRBJ2-7,TRBD1,TRBV30
CASSRTATQYF,TGTGCCAGCAGCCGCACTGCTACGCAGTATTTT,few,TRBJ2-3,NA,TRBV12-3/TRBV12-4
CASSLSPSTDTQYF,TGTGCCAGCAGCTTATCCCCTAGCACAGATACGCAGTATTTT,few,TRBJ2-3,NA,TRBV7-3
CASSLAGPHYGYTF,TGTGCCAGCAGCTTAGCGGGACCGCACTATGGCTACACCTTC,NA,TRBJ1-2,NA,TRBV7-9
CASSRTGGRRNEQFF,TGTGCCAGCAGCCGGACGGGGGGTCGAAGGAATGAGCAGTTCTTC,NA,TRBJ2-1,TRBD2,TRBV7-2
CASSPILQGGNTIYF,TGTGCCAGCTCACCAATACTGCAGGGTGGAAACACCATATATTTT,NA,TRBJ1-3,NA,TRBV18
CSARAIVWAASTDTQYF,TGCAGTGCTAGAGCGATCGTCTGGGCGGCAAGCACAGATACGCAGTATTTT,NA,TRBJ2-3,NA,TRBV20-1
CASSTSISYEQYF,TGTGCCAGTAGTACCTCCATCTCCTACGAGCAGTACTTC,NA,TRBJ2-7,NA,TRBV19
CASSQDRGGPYNEQFF,TGTGCCAGCAGCCAAGATCGCGGGGGCCCCTACAATGAGCAGTTCTTC,few,TRBJ2-1,NA,TRBV4-2
CATSVSGVDGYTF,TGTGCCACCAGTGTATCGGGGGTTGATGGCTACACCTTC,few,TRBJ1-2,NA,TRBV24-1
CASSQDPQFPYNEQFF,TGTGCCAGCAGCCAAGATCCCCAGTTCCCCTACAATGAGCAGTTCTTC,few,TRBJ2-1,NA,TRBV4-2
CASSQSIGTGRSGELFF,TGTGCCAGCAGCCAAAGCATAGGGACAGGGAGGTCCGGGGAGCTGTTTTTT,few,TRBJ2-2,TRBD1,TRBV3-1
CSARDRLAGVGEQYF,TGCAGTGCTAGAGATCGACTAGCGGGAGTCGGCGAGCAGTACTTC,NA,TRBJ2-7,TRBD2,TRBV20-1
CAISPTGADTQYF,TGTGCCATCAGCCCAACCGGGGCAGATACGCAGTATTTT,few,TRBJ2-3,NA,TRBV10-3
CAGWTEYNEEFF,TGCGCCGGTTGGACAGAGTACAATGAGGAGTTCTTC,NA,TRBJ2-1,NA,TRBV5-1
CASSVPSQGVRTEAFF,TGTGCCAGCAGCGTACCCTCACAGGGTGTTCGCACTGAAGCTTTCTTT,NA,TRBJ1-1,NA,TRBV7-9
CSAHGWDSLSGELFF,TGCAGTGCCCATGGTTGGGACAGCCTCTCCGGGGAGCTGTTTTTT,NA,TRBJ2-2,TRBD1,TRBV20-1
CASSSMIRGDTQYF,TGTGCCAGCAGCTCTATGATACGGGGAGATACGCAGTATTTT,NA,TRBJ2-3,NA,TRBV11-2
CASSLDGPGLAGGPYIDEQFF,TGTGCCAGCAGCTTAGATGGCCCGGGACTAGCGGGAGGGCCCTATATCGATGAGCAGTTCTTC,NA,TRBJ2-1,TRBD2,TRBV11-2
CASSSPHMGVTEAFF,TGTGCCAGCAGTTCGCCTCATATGGGGGTCACTGAAGCTTTCTTT,few,TRBJ1-1,NA,TRBV27
CASSQDRGTDTQYF,TGTGCCAGCAGCCAAGACAGAGGCACAGATACGCAGTATTTT,NA,TRBJ2-3,NA,TRBV4-2
CATSAQNQPQHF,TGTGCCACCAGTGCCCAGAATCAGCCCCAGCATTTT,many,TRBJ1-5,NA,TRBV24-1
CASSQVPSLAGELFF,TGCGCCAGCAGCCAAGTACCTAGCCTCGCCGGGGAGCTGTTTTTT,NA,TRBJ2-2,NA,TRBV4-1
CATNGTSGRCTGYNEQFF,TGTGCCACCAATGGGACTAGCGGGAGGTGCACGGGGTACAATGAGCAGTTCTTC,NA,TRBJ2-1,TRBD2,TRBV24-1
CAISESRTGGENQPQHF,TGTGCCATCAGTGAGTCAAGAACCGGGGGCGAAAATCAGCCCCAGCATTTT,NA,TRBJ1-5,NA,TRBV10-3
CASSFFGTGSSNEQFF,TGTGCCAGCAGCTTTTTCGGGACAGGGTCCAGCAATGAGCAGTTCTTC,few,TRBJ2-1,TRBD1,TRBV5-6
CASSQDGNEQFF,TGTGCCAGCAGCCAAGACGGCAATGAGCAGTTCTTC,NA,TRBJ2-1,NA,TRBV3-1
CSVSDGVSNTGELFF,TGCAGCGTTTCGGATGGTGTATCGAACACCGGGGAGCTGTTTTTT,NA,TRBJ2-2,NA,TRBV29-1
CASSPGQGGNTEAFF,TGTGCCAGCAGCCCGGGACAGGGGGGGAACACTGAAGCTTTCTTT,NA,TRBJ1-1,TRBD1,TRBV12-3/TRBV12-4
CSARDPGLAGGDTQYF,TGCAGTGCTAGAGATCCGGGACTAGCGGGGGGAGATACGCAGTATTTT,NA,TRBJ2-3,TRBD2,TRBV20-1
CASSEAGVGNTIYF,TGTGCCAGCAGCGAGGCGGGTGTTGGAAACACCATATATTTT,NA,TRBJ1-3,NA,TRBV9
CASSQDRVRNTEAFF,TGTGCCAGCAGCCAAGATAGGGTTCGGAACACTGAAGCTTTCTTT,few,TRBJ1-1,NA,TRBV3-1
CASSLGLAGVSSYEQYF,TGTGCCAGCAGCTTAGGGCTAGCGGGAGTCAGCTCCTACGAGCAGTACTTC,NA,TRBJ2-7,TRBD2,TRBV7-8
CASSHLDRAHNIQYF,TGTGCCAGCAGCCACCTGGACAGGGCACACAACATTCAGTACTTC,NA,TRBJ2-4,TRBD1,TRBV14
CASSPNRGGNSPLHF,TGTGCCAGCAGCCCCAACCGAGGGGGAAATTCACCCCTCCACTTT,NA,TRBJ1-6,NA,TRBV7-3
CSAMRQGSNQPQHF,TGCAGTGCTATGAGACAGGGAAGCAATCAGCCCCAGCATTTT,few,TRBJ1-5,TRBD1,TRBV20-1
CASSVTGRETQYF,TGTGCCAGCAGTGTGACAGGGCGGGAGACCCAGTACTTC,few,TRBJ2-5,TRBD1,TRBV9
CASSPGGATNTGELFF,TGTGCCAGCAGCCCGGGGGGGGCTACCAACACCGGGGAGCTGTTTTTT,NA,TRBJ2-2,TRBD2,TRBV12-3/TRBV12-4
CASSVGGSGRETQYF,TGTGCCAGCAGCGTAGGGGGATCGGGGAGAGAGACCCAGTACTTC,few,TRBJ2-5,NA,TRBV9
CASSASGVYLEQFF,TGTGCCAGCAGTGCTAGCGGGGTTTACCTTGAGCAGTTCTTC,NA,TRBJ2-1,TRBD2,TRBV6-1
CASSFTQQGDNGYTF,TGTGCCAGCAGCTTCACGCAACAGGGGGATAATGGCTACACCTTC,NA,TRBJ1-2,TRBD1,TRBV7-9
CASTLTTVNTDTQYF,TGTGCCAGCACCCTAACTACCGTAAACACAGATACGCAGTATTTT,few,TRBJ2-3,NA,TRBV2
CASSFLQVLGTGGSGYTF,TGTGCCAGCAGCTTCCTCCAGGTCCTCGGCACAGGGGGCTCTGGCTACACCTTC,NA,TRBJ1-2,TRBD1,TRBV3-1
CASSWSGLYNEQFF,TGTGCCAGCAGCTGGAGCGGGTTATACAATGAGCAGTTCTTC,few,TRBJ2-1,NA,TRBV7-2
CASVGTSGADTQYF,TGTGCCAGCGTTGGGACTAGCGGGGCAGATACGCAGTATTTT,few,TRBJ2-3,TRBD2,TRBV2
CSAAEMGGLKNTEAFF,TGCAGTGCTGCCGAGATGGGGGGCTTGAAGAACACTGAAGCTTTCTTT,few,TRBJ1-1,NA,TRBV20-1